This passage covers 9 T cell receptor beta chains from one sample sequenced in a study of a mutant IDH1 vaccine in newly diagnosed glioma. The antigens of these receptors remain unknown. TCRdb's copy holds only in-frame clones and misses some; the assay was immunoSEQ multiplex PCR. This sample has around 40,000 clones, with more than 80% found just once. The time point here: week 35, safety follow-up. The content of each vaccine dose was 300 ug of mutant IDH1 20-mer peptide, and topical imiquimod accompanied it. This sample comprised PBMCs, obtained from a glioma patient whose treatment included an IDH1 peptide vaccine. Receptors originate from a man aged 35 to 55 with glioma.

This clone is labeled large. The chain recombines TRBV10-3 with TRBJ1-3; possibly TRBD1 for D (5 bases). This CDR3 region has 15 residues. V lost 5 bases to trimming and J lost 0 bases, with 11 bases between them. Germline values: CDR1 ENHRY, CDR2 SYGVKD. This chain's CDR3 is CAISLGAYSGNTIYF. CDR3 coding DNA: TGTGCCATCAGTCTCGGGGCCTACTCTGGAAACACCATATATTTT.

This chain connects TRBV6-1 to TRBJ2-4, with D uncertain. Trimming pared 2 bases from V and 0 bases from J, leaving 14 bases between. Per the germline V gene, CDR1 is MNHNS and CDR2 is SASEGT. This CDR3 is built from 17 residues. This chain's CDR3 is CASSERHFSLAKNIQYF. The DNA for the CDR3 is TGTGCCAGCAGTGAACGGCATTTTAGTCTAGCCAAAAACATTCAGTACTTC.

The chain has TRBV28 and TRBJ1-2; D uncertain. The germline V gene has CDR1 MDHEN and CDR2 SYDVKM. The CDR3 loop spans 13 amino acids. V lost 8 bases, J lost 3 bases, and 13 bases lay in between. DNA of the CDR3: TGTGCCAGCTCAAGGGTATTAGACTATGGCTACACCTTC. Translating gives CASSRVLDYGYTF.

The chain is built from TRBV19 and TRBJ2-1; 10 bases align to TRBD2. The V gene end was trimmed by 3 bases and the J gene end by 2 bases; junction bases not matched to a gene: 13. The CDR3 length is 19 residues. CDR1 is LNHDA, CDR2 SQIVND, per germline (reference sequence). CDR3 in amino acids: CASSIMTSGRVGPYNEQFF. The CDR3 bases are TGTGCCAGTAGTATCATGACTAGCGGGCGGGTGGGGCCCTACAATGAGCAGTTCTTC.

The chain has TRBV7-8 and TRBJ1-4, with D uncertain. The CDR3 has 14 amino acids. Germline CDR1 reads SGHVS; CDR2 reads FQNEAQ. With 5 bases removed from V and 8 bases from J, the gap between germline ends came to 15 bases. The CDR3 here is CASSLSSSGEKLFF. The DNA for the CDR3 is TGTGCCAGCAGCCTTAGTAGTTCGGGGGAAAAACTGTTTTTT.

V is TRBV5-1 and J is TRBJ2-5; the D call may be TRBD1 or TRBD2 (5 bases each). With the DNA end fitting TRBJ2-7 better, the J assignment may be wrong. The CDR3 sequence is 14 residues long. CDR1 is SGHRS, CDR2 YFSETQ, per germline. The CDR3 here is CASSFRDGTYEQYF. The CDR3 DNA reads TGCGCCAGCAGCTTCCGGGACGGGACCTACGAGCAGTACTTC.

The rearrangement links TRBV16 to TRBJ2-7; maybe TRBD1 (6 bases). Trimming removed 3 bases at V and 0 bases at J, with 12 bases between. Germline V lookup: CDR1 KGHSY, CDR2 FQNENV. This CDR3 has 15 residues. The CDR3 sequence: CASSQGHSSSYEQYF. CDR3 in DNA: TGTGCCAGCAGCCAGGGACATTCCAGCTCCTACGAGCAGTACTTC.

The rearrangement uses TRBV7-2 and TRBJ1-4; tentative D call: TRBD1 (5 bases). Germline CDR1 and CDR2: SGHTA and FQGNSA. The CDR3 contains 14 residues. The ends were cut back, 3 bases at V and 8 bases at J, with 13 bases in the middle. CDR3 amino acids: CASSFRGVAEKLFF. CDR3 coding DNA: TGTGCCAGCAGCTTCCGAGGGGTTGCGGAAAAACTGTTTTTT. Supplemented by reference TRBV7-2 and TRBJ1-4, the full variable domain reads GAGVSQSPSNKVTEKGKDVELRCDPISGHTALYWYRQSLGQGLEFLIYFQGNSAPDKSGLPSDRFSAERTGGSVSTLTIQRTQQEDSAVYLCASSFRGVAEKLFFGSGTQLSVL.

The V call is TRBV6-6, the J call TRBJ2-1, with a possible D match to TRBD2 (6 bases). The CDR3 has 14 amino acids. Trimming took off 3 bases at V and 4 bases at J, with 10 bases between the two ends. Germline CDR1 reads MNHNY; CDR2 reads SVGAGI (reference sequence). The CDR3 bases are TGTGCCAGCAGTTATGAGGGAGGTTACAATGAGCAGTTCTTC. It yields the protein CASSYEGGYNEQFF.